This record covers a single TCR beta chain. Combining a sample-barcoded 5' primer with a J-beta primer mix, a second PCR ran for roughly 6 to 12 cycles. Using its own MiXCR run on the 5' RACE reads, TCRdb lists one record per CDR3 protein. The data show 700,000 to 800,000 distinct CDR3 sequences, around 40% seen once. This sample is part of a study of blood T cells in healthy people across ages. Trimming took off 6 bases at V and 2 bases at J, with 19 bases between the two ends. CDR3 length equals 16 residues. From germline, CDR1 is MNHNS and CDR2 SASEGT. The chain employs TRBV6-1 and TRBJ1-2; D gene uncertain. The sample comprised blood. This TCR came from a woman in her sixties or seventies in good health. DNA for the CDR3: TGTGCCAGCAGCCTCCCCTTTGGGGTGGGGAACTATGGCTACACCTTC. Its translation: CASSLPFGVGNYGYTF.